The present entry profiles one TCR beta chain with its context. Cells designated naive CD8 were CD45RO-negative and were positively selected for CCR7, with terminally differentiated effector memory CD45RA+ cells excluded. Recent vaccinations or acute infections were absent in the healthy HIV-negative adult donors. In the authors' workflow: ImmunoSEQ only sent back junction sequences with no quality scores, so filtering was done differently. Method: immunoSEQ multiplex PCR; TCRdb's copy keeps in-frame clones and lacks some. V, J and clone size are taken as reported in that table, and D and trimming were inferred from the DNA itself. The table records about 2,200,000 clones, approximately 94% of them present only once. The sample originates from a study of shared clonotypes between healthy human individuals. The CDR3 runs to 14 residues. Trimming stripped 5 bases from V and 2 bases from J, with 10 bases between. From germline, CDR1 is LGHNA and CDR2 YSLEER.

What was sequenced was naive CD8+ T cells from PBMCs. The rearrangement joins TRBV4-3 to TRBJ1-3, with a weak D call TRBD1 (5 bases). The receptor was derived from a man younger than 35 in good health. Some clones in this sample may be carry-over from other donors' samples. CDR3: CASSAGIAGNTIYF. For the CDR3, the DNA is TGCGCCAGCAGCGCAGGGATAGCTGGAAACACCATATATTTT.